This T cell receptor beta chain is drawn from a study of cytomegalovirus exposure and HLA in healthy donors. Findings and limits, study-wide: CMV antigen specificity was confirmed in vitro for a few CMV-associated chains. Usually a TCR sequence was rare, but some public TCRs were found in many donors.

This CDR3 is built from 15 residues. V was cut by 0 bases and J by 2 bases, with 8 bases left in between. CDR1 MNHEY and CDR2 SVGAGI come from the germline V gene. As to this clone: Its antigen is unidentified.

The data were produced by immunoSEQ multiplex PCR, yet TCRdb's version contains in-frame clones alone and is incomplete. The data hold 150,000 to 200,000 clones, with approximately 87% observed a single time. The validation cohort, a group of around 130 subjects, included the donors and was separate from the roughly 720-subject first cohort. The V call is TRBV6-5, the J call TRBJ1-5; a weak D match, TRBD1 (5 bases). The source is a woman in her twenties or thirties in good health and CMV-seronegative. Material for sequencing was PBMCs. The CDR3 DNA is TGTGCCAGCAGTTACTCGGGGGTAGGCAATCAGCCCCAGCATTTT. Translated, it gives CASSYSGVGNQPQHF.